Following are 11 T cell receptor beta chains from one sample sequenced in a study of T cell responses to AZD1222 COVID-19 vaccine. Repertoires were generated with immunoSEQ multiplex PCR, while TCRdb's copy carries only in-frame clones and drops some. The sample yields over 100,000 clones, around 87% seen once. The sample consisted of peripheral blood, taken on day 0 of AZD1222 vaccination. The receptor source for this set is an adult in good health.

The rearrangement links TRBV18 to TRBJ1-1; 9 positions agree with TRBD1. V shed 4 bases and J 3 bases; nucleotides not matched to a gene: 0. The CDR3 totals 13 residues. From germline, CDR1 is KGHSH and CDR2 LQKENI. The DNA of the CDR3 is TGTGCCAGCTCACGGACAGGGGACACTGAAGCTTTCTTT. As protein: CASSRTGDTEAFF.

This clone has a single count. The rearrangement links TRBV6-2 or TRBV6-3 to TRBJ2-4; possible D gene TRBD2, 5 bases. Germline CDR1 reads MNHEY; CDR2 reads SVGEGT. Trimming shortened V by 2 bases and J by 2 bases, and 13 bases separated the two germline ends. This CDR3 region has 16 residues. As DNA, the CDR3 is TGTGCCAGCAGTTACCTTCCCGGGGTGACCAAAAACATTCAGTACTTC. This translates into CASSYLPGVTKNIQYF.

The chain couples TRBV28 to TRBJ2-1; D not certain. The CDR3 has 12 residues. Germline values: CDR1 MDHEN, CDR2 SYDVKM. Between the trimmed V and J ends, which lost 5 bases and 6 bases, there was a span of 8 bases. The CDR3 here is CASSVQINEQFF. CDR3 DNA: TGTGCCAGCAGTGTCCAAATCAATGAGCAGTTCTTC.

The V call is TRBV6-5, the J call TRBJ1-5, with 7 bases that match TRBD1. The CDR3 extends over 14 amino acids. Germline loops: CDR1 MNHEY, CDR2 SVGAGI. V gave up 9 bases and J gave up 2 bases; unmatched junction bases: 7. In nucleotides, the CDR3 is TGTGCCAGACTGGGACAGAGGGGCAATCAGCCCCAGCATTTT. It encodes CARLGQRGNQPQHF.

This chain joins TRBV30 and TRBJ2-7; 9 bases agree with TRBD2. Trimming removed 4 bases from V and 4 bases from J; junction bases left unmatched: 8. Germline assignment: CDR1 GTSNPN and CDR2 SVGIG (reference sequence). This CDR3 contains 14 residues. The CDR3 nucleotides are TGTGCCTGGAAGTCGCGACTAGCGGATTACGAGCAGTACTTC. It codes for CAWKSRLADYEQYF.

This rearrangement joins TRBV7-2 to TRBJ2-7; no definite D call. The ends were cut back, 5 bases at V and 1 base at J, with 12 bases in the middle. In germline, CDR1 is SGHTA, CDR2 FQGNSA. This CDR3 spans 14 amino acids. CDR3 bases: TGTGCCAGCAGCCCCCAGACTGCTTCCTACGAGCAGTACTTC. Protein product: CASSPQTASYEQYF.

This clone has only one observation. This rearrangement joins TRBV2 to TRBJ2-7; D could derive from TRBD1 or TRBD2 (5 bases each). CDR1 SNHLY and CDR2 FYNNEI come from the germline V gene. The CDR3 is 14 amino acids. Trimming cost V 7 bases and J 6 bases, with 19 bases left between them. CDR3 nucleotides: TGTGCCAGCACCGAGAGGCAGGGAGTGAGCGAGCAGTACTTC. This encodes CASTERQGVSEQYF.

The chain uses TRBV6-6 and TRBJ2-4; the D call may be TRBD1 or TRBD2 (5 bases each). Germline V CDR1 and CDR2: MNHNY, SVGAGI (reference sequence). This CDR3 comprises 14 residues. Trimming took 6 bases from V and 6 from J, leaving 15 bases between them. The CDR3 sequence is CASSPGTSPNIQYF. Here the CDR3 DNA reads TGTGCCAGCAGCCCCGGGACCAGCCCAAACATTCAGTACTTC.

The CDR3 here is CASSPDQGQSPLHF. The CDR3 coding sequence is TGTGCCAGCTCACCTGACCAGGGTCAATCACCCCTCCACTTT. V and J are TRBV18 and TRBJ1-6, with D maybe TRBD1 (5 bases). This CDR3 contains 14 residues. V shed 3 bases and J shed 10 bases, with 13 bases lying between them. Germline CDR1 and CDR2: KGHSH and LQKENI.

V and J are TRBV27 and TRBJ2-3; the D gene is possibly TRBD1 (6 bases). CDR1 and CDR2 (germline): MNHEY, SMNVEV (reference sequence). Trimming left V 4 bases short and J 4 bases short, with 9 bases between. The CDR3 is 13 residues long. CDR3 bases: TGTGCCAGCAGTTCGGACAGTTCAGATACGCAGTATTTT. It translates to CASSSDSSDTQYF.

CDR3 DNA sequence: TGTGCCAGCAGTCACGTCTCTGGGGCCAACGTCCTGACTTTC. This translates into CASSHVSGANVLTF. The J gene is TRBJ2-6, the V gene TRBV5-6; D is unresolved. The CDR3 consists of 14 residues. Trimming pared 5 bases from V and 0 bases from J, leaving 6 bases between. The germline CDR1 and CDR2 sequences are SGHDT and YYEEEE.